Listed here are 19 T cell receptor beta chains from one sample, sequenced in a study of response to subunit inactivated influenza vaccine. TCRdb re-derived calls from the RT-PCR reads in MiXCR, one entry per CDR3 protein. The sample carries around 750,000 distinct CDR3 sequences, over 20% recorded once. Sequences were derived from PBMCs from blood, sampled roughly 5 days after vaccination. The source is a man in his fifties who received an inactivated influenza vaccine.

V gene TRBV10-3 combines with J gene TRBJ1-6; D perhaps matches TRBD1 (5 bases). The V end was cut by 10 bases, the J end by 2 bases, with 12 bases between. The CDR3 totals 14 residues. In germline, CDR1 is ENHRY, CDR2 SYGVKD. The CDR3 DNA follows: TGTGCCACCCGGGACGGCCCCTATAATTCACCCCTCCACTTT. Its translation: CATRDGPYNSPLHF.

This clonotype was seen more than once but under ten times. The V gene is TRBV4-1, the J gene TRBJ2-7, with 10 bases that match TRBD1. The germline CDR1 and CDR2 sequences are MGHRA and YSYEKL. Unmatched junction bases numbered 5, after V lost 1 base and J lost 2 bases. CDR3 length equals 16 residues. The DNA of the CDR3 is TGCGCCAGCAGCCAAGGCGGGGGGACAGGGGCCTACGAGCAGTACTTC. Its translation is CASSQGGGTGAYEQYF.

The table lists this clonotype with a count of one. The chain has TRBV3-1 and TRBJ2-5, with 10 nucleotides matching TRBD1. V gave up 2 bases and J gave up 8 bases; unmatched junction bases: 8. The germline CDR1 and CDR2 sequences are LGHDT and YNNKEL (reference sequence). This CDR3 spans 15 amino acids. The CDR3 reads CASSQPPGTGETQYF. As DNA, the CDR3 is TGTGCCAGCAGCCAACCTCCCGGGACAGGGGAAACCCAGTACTTC.

Only a few counts were recorded for this clonotype. This chain links TRBV5-1 with TRBJ2-1; 8 bases fit TRBD2. Germline V lookup: CDR1 SGHRS, CDR2 YFSETQ. Trimming at V came to 3 bases and at J to 6 bases, leaving 11 bases not matched to a gene. The CDR3 loop spans 16 amino acids. The CDR3 nucleotides read TGCGCCAGCAGCTGGACGCCTAGCGGGTTCGGCAATGAGCAGTTCTTC. Protein: CASSWTPSGFGNEQFF.

This clonotype appeared many times. The rearrangement links TRBV12-3 or TRBV12-4 to TRBJ2-2; D perhaps matches TRBD2 (7 bases). Trimming shortened V by 6 bases and J by 4 bases, and 18 bases separated the two germline ends. This CDR3 spans 16 amino acids. The DNA of the CDR3 is TGTGCCAGCAGCCCAGTGGTGGGAGGGGGCACCGGGGAGCTGTTTTTT. Translation gives CASSPVVGGGTGELFF.

This clonotype was counted between two and nine times. The chain carries TRBV27 and TRBJ1-5; unclear D gene. Germline CDR1 is MNHEY and CDR2 is SMNVEV (reference sequence). V shed 2 bases and J shed 0 bases, with 8 bases lying between them. The length of the CDR3 is 15 residues. The CDR3 sequence: CASSLNSYSNQPQHF. The CDR3 nucleotides read TGTGCCAGCAGTTTAAACAGTTATAGCAATCAGCCCCAGCATTTT.

The chain carries TRBV20-1 and TRBJ2-5, with 10 bases aligning to TRBD2. Losses at the gene ends were 3 bases for V and 4 bases for J; bases not matched to a gene: 5. This CDR3 region has 14 residues. Germline V gene data show CDR1 as DFQATT and CDR2 as SNEGSKA (reference sequence). Here the CDR3 DNA reads TGCAGTGCTAGCATAGCGGGGGGCGGAGAGACCCAGTACTTC. This encodes CSASIAGGGETQYF.

This rearrangement joins TRBV9 to TRBJ2-7; 7 bases match TRBD2. Germline V gives CDR1 SGDLS, CDR2 YYNGEE. V lost 0 bases, J lost 3 bases, and 6 bases stayed unmatched. This CDR3 is 15 amino acids long. This CDR3 is CASSVGAGEIYEQYF. CDR3 in DNA: TGTGCCAGCAGCGTAGGGGCGGGAGAGATCTACGAGCAGTACTTC. Full variable domain (remainder filled in from reference TRBV9 and TRBJ2-7): DSGVTQTPKHLITATGQRVTLRCSPRSGDLSVYWYQQSLDQGLQFLIQYYNGEERAKGNILERFSAQQFPDLHSELNLSSLELGDSALYFCASSVGAGEIYEQYFGPGTRLTVT.

This chain uses TRBV7-2 with TRBJ2-1; 11 nucleotides line up with TRBD2. The CDR3 contains 15 residues. Germline V lookup: CDR1 SGHTA, CDR2 FQGNSA. Germline trimming cut 6 bases from V and 2 bases from J; bases unmatched to any gene: 3. CDR3: CASRRGLAAYNEQFF. The CDR3 DNA reads as TGTGCCAGCAGAAGGGGACTAGCGGCCTACAATGAGCAGTTCTTC.

There are a few counts of this clonotype. The J gene is TRBJ1-1, the V gene TRBV12-3 or TRBV12-4; 9 bases are a match to TRBD1. The V segment lost 5 bases and the J segment 5 bases; nucleotides outside the gene matches: 9. This CDR3 spans 15 amino acids. CDR3 nucleotide sequence: TGTGCCAGCAGTCGGCACAGGGGGCTATTTACTGAAGCTTTCTTT. Residues: CASSRHRGLFTEAFF.

V gene TRBV11-2 combines with J gene TRBJ2-5; a weak D match, TRBD2 (6 bases). This CDR3 is 15 amino acids long. V lost 6 bases to trimming and J lost 2 bases, with 16 bases between them. Germline CDR1 SGHAT, CDR2 FQNNGV. CDR3 coding DNA: TGTGCCAGCAGATCCGGGGGACCGCTTCAAGAGACCCAGTACTTC. It codes for CASRSGGPLQETQYF.

The V call is TRBV12-3 or TRBV12-4, the J call TRBJ2-2, with 13 positions matching TRBD2. This CDR3 comprises 18 residues. V lost 7 bases and J lost 3; bases outside the gene matches: 11. CDR3 nucleotide sequence: TGTGCCAGCAAGGGACTAGCGGGGATCATACCCCACACCGGGGAGCTGTTTTTT. It yields the protein CASKGLAGIIPHTGELFF.

Only a few counts were recorded for this clonotype. The chain has TRBV28 and TRBJ2-2; 10 nucleotides match TRBD2. Unmatched junction bases numbered 6, after V lost 7 bases and J lost 7 bases. The germline V gene encodes CDR1 MDHEN and CDR2 SYDVKM. This CDR3 has 14 amino acids. The CDR3 reads CASNKAGGIGELFF. The CDR3 coding sequence is TGTGCCAGCAACAAAGCGGGAGGGATCGGGGAGCTGTTTTTT.

This clonotype turned up a few times. The chain links TRBV29-1 to TRBJ2-3; no clear D. Deletions cut 8 bases from V and 3 bases from J, with 6 bases between. The CDR3 runs 10 residues. CDR1 and CDR2 (germline): SQVTM, ANQGSEA. In DNA, the CDR3 is TGCAGCCTTACAACAGATACGCAGTATTTT. It translates to CSLTTDTQYF.

CDR3 sequence reads: CSVENIHTDTQYF. Here the CDR3 DNA reads TGCAGCGTTGAAAATATCCACACAGATACGCAGTATTTT. The V and J genes are TRBV29-1 and TRBJ2-3; D remains ambiguous. Trimming pared 2 bases from V and 2 bases from J, leaving 8 bases between. The CDR3 length is 13 residues. Germline V gene data show CDR1 as SQVTM and CDR2 as ANQGSEA.

In this sample, this clonotype turned up a few times. This chain links TRBV24-1 with TRBJ2-3; the match to TRBD2 covers 10 bases. Germline loops: CDR1 KGHDR, CDR2 SFDVKD. The V segment lost 9 bases and the J segment 1 base; nucleotides outside the gene matches: 3. CDR3 length: 14 amino acids. CDR3: CATGGTSGTDTQYF. The DNA for the CDR3 is TGTGCCACCGGGGGGACTAGCGGCACAGATACGCAGTATTTT.

This clonotype has a handful of counts. The genes are TRBV7-9 and TRBJ2-7; D not certain. The ends were cut back, 8 bases at V and 5 bases at J, with 13 bases in the middle. The germline gives CDR1 SEHNR, CDR2 FQNEAQ (reference sequence). CDR3 length: 12 amino acids. CDR3 coding DNA: TGTGCCAGCGGTATGGGCTGGAACGAGCAGTACTTC. Its translation: CASGMGWNEQYF.

V and J are TRBV15 and TRBJ1-1; no clear D. The CDR3 runs 13 residues. V lost 1 base and J 3 bases, leaving 6 bases between the germline ends. Germline CDR1 reads LNHNV; CDR2 reads YYDKDF (reference sequence). The CDR3 bases are TGTGCCACCAGCAGAGTGGCGGACACTGAAGCTTTCTTT. Amino acids: CATSRVADTEAFF.

The chain is built from TRBV18 and TRBJ1-1; D is unclear. The CDR3 totals 14 residues. The V end was cut by 5 bases, the J end by 1 base, with 11 bases between. Germline lookup yields CDR1 KGHSH and CDR2 LQKENI. This CDR3 is CASSMGRRNTEAFF. For the CDR3, the DNA is TGTGCCAGCTCAATGGGGAGGAGGAACACTGAAGCTTTCTTT.